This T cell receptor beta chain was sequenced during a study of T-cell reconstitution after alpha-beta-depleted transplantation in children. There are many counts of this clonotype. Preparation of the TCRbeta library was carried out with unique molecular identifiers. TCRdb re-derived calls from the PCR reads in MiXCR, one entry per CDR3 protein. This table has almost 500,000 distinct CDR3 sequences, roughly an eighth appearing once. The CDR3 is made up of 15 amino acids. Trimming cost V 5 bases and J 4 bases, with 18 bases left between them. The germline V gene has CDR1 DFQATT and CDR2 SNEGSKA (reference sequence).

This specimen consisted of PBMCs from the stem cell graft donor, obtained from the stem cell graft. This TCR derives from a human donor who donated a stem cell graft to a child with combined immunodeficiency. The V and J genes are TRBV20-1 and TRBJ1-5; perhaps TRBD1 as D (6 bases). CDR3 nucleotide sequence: TGCAGTGCTTCGCGTACCGGGACATTAAATCAGCCCCAGCATTTT. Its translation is CSASRTGTLNQPQHF.